This is a list of T cell receptor beta chains from one sample in a study of blood T cell repertoires in COVID-19. Only in-frame clones appear in the TCRdb table, and some are missing; sequencing was by immunoSEQ multiplex PCR. The sample comprises tens of thousands of clones, more than 75% of which are singletons, and 20% to 25% rests with the top ten. Sequencing was carried out using peripheral blood. Receptors originate from a human donor in a cohort sampled during active COVID-19. The CDR3 runs from the conserved cysteine through the conserved F or W. D genes are given only for firm matches. The size entry is marked missing in some rows and otherwise reads once, few, many or a size class.

cdr3_length	d_call	j_call	clone_size	v_call	cdr3_nt	cdr3_aa
13	.	TRBJ2-3	.	TRBV19	TGTGCCAGTAGTTTGCGGGGCCGATATACGCAGTATTTT	CASSLRGRYTQYF
13	TRBD1	TRBJ1-1	.	TRBV28	TGTGCCAGCAGACGACAGGGGAACACTGAAGCTTTCTTT	CASRRQGNTEAFF
16	TRBD1	TRBJ1-2	.	TRBV16	TGTGCCAGCAGTCAAGGTGCCCCGACAGGGAAGAATGGCTACACCTTC	CASSQGAPTGKNGYTF
14	TRBD2	TRBJ2-3	.	TRBV19	TGTGCCAGTAGTTTCGACCTTAAAGCGGGGGGGCAGGGTTTT	CASSFDLKAGGQGF
16	TRBD1	TRBJ1-5	.	TRBV19	TGTGCCAGCCGGGACAGGGGGCGACCTAGCAATCAGCCCCAGCATTTT	CASRDRGRPSNQPQHF
15	TRBD1	TRBJ2-3	.	TRBV9	TGTGCCAGCAGTTCCGGGACAGGGACGACAGATACGCAGTATTTT	CASSSGTGTTDTQYF
16	.	TRBJ2-1	few	TRBV18	TGTGCCAGCTCACCCCTAGACGGGGGGCGCTACAATGAGCAGTTCTTC	CASSPLDGGRYNEQFF
16	.	TRBJ1-5	.	TRBV23-1	TGCGCCAGCAGTCCCATTCCTAACAGGGAGAATCAGCCCCAGCATTTT	CASSPIPNRENQPQHF
18	.	TRBJ1-6	.	TRBV7-8	TGTGCCAGCAGCTTAGGCAAGGGGTTTTCGTGGGATAATTCACCCCTCCACTTT	CASSLGKGFSWDNSPLHF
14	TRBD1	TRBJ2-5	.	TRBV3-1/TRBV3-2	TGTGCCAGCAGCCGCCGGACAGGGCAAGAGACCCAGTACTTC	CASSRRTGQETQYF
14	TRBD2	TRBJ2-5	.	TRBV3-1/TRBV3-2	TGTGCCAGCAGTGGGACTAGCGGTGGGGAGACCCAGTACTTC	CASSGTSGGETQYF
13	.	TRBJ2-7	once	TRBV11-3	TGTGCCAGCTCGGGAAGGAGCTCCTACGAGCAGTACTTC	CASSGRSSYEQYF
17	TRBD2	TRBJ2-5	.	TRBV5-1	TGCGCCAGCAGCTCCCCCCGGGCGGGGGGGTTCCAAGAGACCCAGTACTTC	CASSSPRAGGFQETQYF
13	TRBD1	TRBJ2-7	.	TRBV6-5	TGTGCCAGCAGCAAGACAGGGGGTTACGAGCAGTACTTC	CASSKTGGYEQYF
16	TRBD2	TRBJ2-7	.	TRBV7-9	TGTGCCAGCAGCGTACCGGGACTAGCGGGCTCCTACGAGCAGTACTTC	CASSVPGLAGSYEQYF
15	.	TRBJ2-1	.	TRBV6-1	TGTGCCAGCAGTGATAGGGGTTCGGGCAGGAATGAGCAGTTCTTC	CASSDRGSGRNEQFF
11	TRBD1	TRBJ1-2	.	TRBV27	TGTGCCAGCAGACAGGGGGGTGGCTACACCTTC	CASRQGGGYTF
17	TRBD2	TRBJ2-1	few	TRBV15	TGTGCCACCAGCAGAGGACTAGCGGGGGGAACCTACAATGAGCAGTTCTTC	CATSRGLAGGTYNEQFF
13	TRBD1	TRBJ2-7	.	TRBV28	TGTGCCAGCAGGGCCGGACAGGTGTACGAGCAGTACTTC	CASRAGQVYEQYF
16	.	TRBJ1-1	.	TRBV27	TGTGCCAGCAGTGGGAGTCAGGATCGGATGAACACTGAAGCTTTCTTT	CASSGSQDRMNTEAFF
12	.	TRBJ1-2	.	TRBV7-9	TGTGCCAGCAGCTTAGGGGCAGGGGGCTACACCTTC	CASSLGAGGYTF
13	.	TRBJ1-1	.	TRBV27	TGTGCCAGCCAGGACAGTTTGAACACTGAAGCTTTCTTT	CASQDSLNTEAFF